The subject of this entry is one T cell receptor (beta chain). The sample belongs to a study of human T cells and chemical hapten exposure. Study as a whole: Alopecia areata, totalis or universalis was found in mostly female patients.

From germline, CDR1 is SGDLS and CDR2 YYNGEE. V shed 2 bases, J shed 9 bases, and the junction held 5 bases outside the gene matches. This CDR3 region has 14 residues. Individual cDNA molecules had unique molecular identifiers attached to them by the library. Original data processing: There were a median of around 100,000 TCRs per sample, with a range from roughly 20,000 to 700,000. TCRdb reprocessed the RACE reads with MiXCR, giving one entry per CDR3 protein. The V and J calls here are based on TCRdb, not the publication. The sample holds about 160,000 distinct CDR3 sequences, roughly 25% seen once. Regarding time point: patch test 3, about 24 weeks after DPC sensitization. As for treatment: therapeutic diphenylcyclopropenone sensitization with weekly scalp DPC.

Sample: whole blood, taken in connection with sensitization to the hapten diphenylcyclopropenone (DPC). The J gene is TRBJ2-4, the V gene TRBV9, with 10 bases lining up with TRBD1. The clonotype was recovered from a woman aged 18-30 years with alopecia areata. Some clones in this sample may be carry-over from other donors' samples. The DNA for the CDR3 is TGTGCCAGCAGCGTGACAGGGGGCGTTAGCATTCAGTACTTC. This encodes CASSVTGGVSIQYF.